The clone carrying this TCR beta chain came up a few times. This entry belongs to a study of blood T cell repertoires in COVID-19. About the research overall: The origin of the acute and convalescent COVID-19 samples was the United States, Italy and Spain.

In the authors' workflow: Reference gene primers were amplified, and this amplification served to estimate nucleated cell counts. The repertoire was sequenced with immunoSEQ multiplex PCR; TCRdb's copy has only in-frame clones and lacks some. The V and J calls and the clone size are those of that table, but D and trimming were determined from the DNA. The sample gives about 100,000 clones, about four fifths of which show up once; around 4.7% is in the top ten. V dropped 4 bases and J dropped 2 bases, with 10 bases sitting between them. CDR3 length: 14 residues. Looked up from germline, CDR1 is SGHRS and CDR2 is YFSETQ. Patients from Seattle were sampled longitudinally, starting during active infection.

This sequence originates from an elderly man with COVID-19, enrolled during active disease. V gene TRBV5-1 combines with J gene TRBJ1-3; D not resolved. Specimen: peripheral blood. The CDR3 coding sequence is TGCGCCAGCAGCGATCAACTTACTGGAAACACCATATATTTT. Protein: CASSDQLTGNTIYF. The full variable domain, completed using reference TRBV5-1 and TRBJ1-3, is KAGVTQTPRYLIKTRGQQVTLSCSPISGHRSVSWYQQTPGQGLQFLFEYFSETQRNKGNFPGRFSGRQFSNSRSEMNVSTLELGDSALYLCASSDQLTGNTIYFGEGSWLTVV.